The next 3 T cell receptor beta chains were all read from a single sample in a study of identical twins. One entry per CDR3 protein results from TCRdb running MiXCR on the 5' RACE reads. Among approximately 410,000 distinct CDR3 sequences, approximately 18% were seen once, and the ten largest hold more than 10%. Sequenced material: naive T cells sorted from blood. All receptors derive from a man aged 45-65 years in good health.

This clonotype was found many times. V is TRBV7-2 and J is TRBJ2-7; D not certain. The CDR3 consists of 12 residues. CDR1 is SGHTA, CDR2 FQGNSA, per germline. V lost 4 bases and J 4 bases, leaving 8 bases between the germline ends. The CDR3 bases are TGTGCCAGCAGCTCTAGTGGTTACGAGCAGTACTTC. Translation gives CASSSSGYEQYF.

This clonotype was counted only a few times. The V call is TRBV10-3, the J call TRBJ2-3; D gene uncertain. The CDR3 runs to 13 residues. The V and J ends lost 10 bases and 1 base respectively, with 12 bases between them. Germline V gene sequence: CDR1 ENHRY, CDR2 SYGVKD. The CDR3 coding sequence is TGTGCCACCCGGAAATGGGGCACAGATACGCAGTATTTT. This sequence encodes CATRKWGTDTQYF.

To note about this clonotype: This sequence may be a read error, since a much larger clone differs from it by one base. This chain joins TRBV20-1 and TRBJ1-1, with 8 bases aligning to TRBD1. The CDR3 runs 12 residues. Germline CDR1 is DFQATT and CDR2 is SNEGSKA (reference sequence). The CDR3 protein is CSARTGNSEAFF. The DNA for the CDR3 is TGCAGTGCTCGGACAGGGAACTCTGAAGCTTTCTTT.